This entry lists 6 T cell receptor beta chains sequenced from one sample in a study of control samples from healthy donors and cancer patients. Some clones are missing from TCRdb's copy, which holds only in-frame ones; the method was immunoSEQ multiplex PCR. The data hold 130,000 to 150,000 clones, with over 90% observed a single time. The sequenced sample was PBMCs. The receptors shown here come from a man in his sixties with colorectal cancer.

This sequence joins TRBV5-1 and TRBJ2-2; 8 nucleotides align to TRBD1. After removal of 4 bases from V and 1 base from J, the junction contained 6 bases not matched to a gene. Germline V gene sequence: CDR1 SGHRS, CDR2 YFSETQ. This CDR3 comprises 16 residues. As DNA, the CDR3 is TGCGCCAGCAGCCTTTCGGGACAGGTGAACACCGGGGAGCTGTTTTTT. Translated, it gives CASSLSGQVNTGELFF.

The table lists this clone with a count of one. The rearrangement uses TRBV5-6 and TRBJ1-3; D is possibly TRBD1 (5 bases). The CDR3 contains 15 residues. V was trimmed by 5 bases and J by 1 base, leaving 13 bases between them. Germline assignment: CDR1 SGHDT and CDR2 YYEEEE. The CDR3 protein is CASSWSQGSGNTIYF. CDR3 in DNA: TGTGCCAGCAGTTGGTCTCAGGGATCTGGAAACACCATATATTTT.

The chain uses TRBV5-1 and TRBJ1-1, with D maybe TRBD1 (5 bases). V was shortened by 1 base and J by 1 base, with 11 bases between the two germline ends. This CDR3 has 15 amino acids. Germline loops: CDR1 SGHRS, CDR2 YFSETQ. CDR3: CASSLSMGGNTEAFF. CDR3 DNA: TGCGCCAGCAGCTTGAGTATGGGGGGGAACACTGAAGCTTTCTTT.

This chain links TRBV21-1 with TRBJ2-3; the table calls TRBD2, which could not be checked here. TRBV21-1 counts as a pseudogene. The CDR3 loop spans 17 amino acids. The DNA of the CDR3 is TGTGCCAGCAGCAAAGTGAAGGGCGGGTTCCGCACAGATACGCAGTATTTT. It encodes CASSKVKGGFRTDTQYF.

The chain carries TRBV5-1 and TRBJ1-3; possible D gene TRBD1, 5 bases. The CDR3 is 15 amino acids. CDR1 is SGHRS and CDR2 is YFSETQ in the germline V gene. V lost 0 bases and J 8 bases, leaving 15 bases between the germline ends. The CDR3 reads CASSLVGADLDTIYF. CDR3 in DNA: TGCGCCAGCAGCTTGGTAGGGGCGGATCTGGACACCATATATTTT.

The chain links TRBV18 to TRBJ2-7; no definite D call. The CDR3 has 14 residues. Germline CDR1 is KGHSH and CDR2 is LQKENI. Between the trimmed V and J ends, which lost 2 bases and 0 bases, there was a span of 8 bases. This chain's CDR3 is CASSPFGDSYEQYF. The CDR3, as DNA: TGTGCCAGCTCACCATTCGGTGACTCCTACGAGCAGTACTTC.